This entry is about one T cell receptor beta chain. The method was immunoSEQ multiplex PCR; TCRdb's version includes in-frame clones alone and lacks a portion of them. The table has 20,000 or so clones, 84% seen once. The source of the sample is a study of OX40 agonist ivuxolimab in advanced cancers. The CDR3 consists of 15 residues. The trim removed 3 bases at V and 0 bases at J, leaving 0 bases unmatched. Germline V gene lookup returns CDR1 MGHRA and CDR2 YSYEKL. The chain links TRBV4-1 to TRBJ2-1; TRBD2 aligns across 9 bases. The clonotype was recovered from an adult with an advanced solid tumor such as melanoma, head and neck, liver or kidney cancer. The input for sequencing was CD4+ or CD8+ T cells sorted from blood, taken in a trial of the OX40 agonist ivuxolimab. CDR3 sequence reads: CASSHSGSSYNEQFF. The CDR3 DNA follows: TGCGCCAGCAGCCATAGCGGGAGCTCCTACAATGAGCAGTTCTTC.